Each of the 2 T cell receptor beta chains below was sequenced from the same sample in a study of blood T cell repertoires in COVID-19. TCRdb keeps only in-frame clones here, not all; method: immunoSEQ multiplex PCR. The sample includes 170,000 or so clones, around 84% of them seen just once. Specimen: peripheral blood. The receptor source for this set is a man aged 45-65 years with active or convalescent COVID-19.

This sequence joins TRBV27 and TRBJ2-3; 9 bases are a match to TRBD2. The CDR3 contains 18 residues. V dropped 5 bases and J dropped 0; count of bases not matched to a gene: 12. Germline CDR1 reads MNHEY; CDR2 reads SMNVEV (reference sequence). The CDR3 protein is CASSQGLALALSTDTQYF. The DNA for the CDR3 is TGTGCCAGCAGTCAGGGACTAGCCCTTGCCCTAAGCACAGATACGCAGTATTTT.

This chain links TRBV9 with TRBJ2-5, with TRBD1 as a possible D gene (5 bases). V lost 3 bases and J 2 bases, leaving 14 bases between the germline ends. Germline values: CDR1 SGDLS, CDR2 YYNGEE. The length of the CDR3 is 15 residues. The CDR3 coding sequence is TGTGCCAGCAGCGCAGCTCCGACAGAACAAGAGACCCAGTACTTC. This codes for CASSAAPTEQETQYF.